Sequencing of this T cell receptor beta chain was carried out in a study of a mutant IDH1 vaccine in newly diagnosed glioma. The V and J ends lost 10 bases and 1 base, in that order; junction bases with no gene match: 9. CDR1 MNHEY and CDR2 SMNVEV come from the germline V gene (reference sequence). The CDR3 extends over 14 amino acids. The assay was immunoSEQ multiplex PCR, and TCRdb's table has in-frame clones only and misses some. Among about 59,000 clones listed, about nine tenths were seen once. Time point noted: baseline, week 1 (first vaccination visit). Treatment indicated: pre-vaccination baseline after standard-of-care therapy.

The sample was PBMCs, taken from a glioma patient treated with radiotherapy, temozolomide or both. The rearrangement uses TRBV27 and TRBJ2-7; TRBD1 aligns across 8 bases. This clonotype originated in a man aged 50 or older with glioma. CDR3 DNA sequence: TGTGCCACCGAGGGGGACAGGCTTTCCTACGAGCAGTACTTC. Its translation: CATEGDRLSYEQYF.